This T cell receptor (beta chain) was captured in a study of CD8 T cells in Susac syndrome. The CDR3 totals 14 residues. V was pared by 5 bases and J by 1 base, with 11 bases between. Sequencing targeted TCR beta in blood CD8+ and CD4+ T cells. Relapsing-remitting disease, either stable or active, was present in the treatment-naive patients who were the multiple sclerosis controls. Random hexamers primed reverse transcription of about 0.45 to 1 ug RNA. By means of immunoSEQ multiplex PCR, TCR beta CDR3 spanning 54 Vbeta and 13 Jbeta underwent amplification. Each CDR3 protein gets one entry after TCRdb re-called the immunoSEQ multiplex PCR reads with MiXCR. The table lists fewer than 350,000 distinct CDR3 sequences, approximately 85% of them singletons, with roughly 0.21% in the top ten.

The genes are TRBV12-3 or TRBV12-4 and TRBJ2-5; D is uncertain. Sequenced material: CD8+ T cells from PBMCs. The TCR was taken from a human donor with multiple sclerosis. This CDR3 reads CASSRDGRQETQYF. CDR3 nucleotides: TGTGCCAGCAGTCGAGACGGGCGCCAAGAGACCCAGTACTTC.